Given below is one T cell receptor beta chain in context. Its specificity is unknown. V lost 0 bases and J lost 1, with 14 bases in between. The CDR3 totals 16 residues. Germline V gives CDR1 SGHNT, CDR2 YYREEE (reference sequence). Method: immunoSEQ multiplex PCR; TCRdb's copy keeps in-frame clones and lacks some. Of 45,000 or so clones listed, roughly 90% were seen once; the top ten hold 1% to 1.3%. The data originate from a study of T cell responses to AZD1222 COVID-19 vaccine. General study results and limits: White British people made up most donors, females outnumbered males, and clonal diversity was possibly underestimated. Only a handful of AZD1222 recipients, several in all, had baseline seropositivity. Spike-specific TCR breadth rose after two AZD1222 doses, and depth rose as well.

Second doses were pooled across both intervals (about 4 or about 12 weeks). This material consisted of peripheral blood, taken 28 days after the second AZD1222 dose. This receptor was obtained from an adult who received the AZD1222 COVID-19 vaccine. The V gene is TRBV5-4, the J gene TRBJ2-7; D possibly corresponds to TRBD1 (6 bases). The DNA of the CDR3 is TGTGCCAGCAGCTTGGAGGACAGTGCCCTTTCCTACGAGCAGTACTTC. The encoded protein is CASSLEDSALSYEQYF.